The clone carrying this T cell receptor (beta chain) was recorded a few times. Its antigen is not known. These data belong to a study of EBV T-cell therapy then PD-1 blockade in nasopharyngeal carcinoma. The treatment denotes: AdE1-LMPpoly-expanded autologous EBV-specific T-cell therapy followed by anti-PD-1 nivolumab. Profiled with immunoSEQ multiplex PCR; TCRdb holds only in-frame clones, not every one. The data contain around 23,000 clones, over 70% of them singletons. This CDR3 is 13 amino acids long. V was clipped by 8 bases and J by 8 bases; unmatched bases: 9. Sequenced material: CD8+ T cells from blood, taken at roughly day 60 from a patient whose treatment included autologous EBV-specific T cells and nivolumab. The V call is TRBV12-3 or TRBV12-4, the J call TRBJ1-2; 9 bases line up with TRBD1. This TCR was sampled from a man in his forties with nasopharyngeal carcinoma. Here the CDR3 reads CASETGTGLGYTF. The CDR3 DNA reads TGTGCCAGCGAAACCGGGACAGGGCTCGGCTACACCTTC.